Reported below is one T cell receptor beta chain. This sample was included in a study of blood T cell repertoires in COVID-19. Study summary: Whether acute or convalescent, the COVID-19 samples came from the United States, Italy and Spain.

TCRdb's table, derived via immunoSEQ multiplex PCR, lists solely in-frame clones and lacks some. The sample lists roughly 54,000 clones; approximately 87% were seen once. Germline V gene data show CDR1 as SGHDN and CDR2 as FVKESK. Trimming left V 1 base short and J 7 bases short, with 12 bases between. The CDR3 spans 14 residues. The rearrangement joins TRBV14 to TRBJ2-3; D is undetermined. The sequence was collected from a woman aged 60-75 years with COVID-19, enrolled during active disease. Sample: peripheral blood. The CDR3 DNA is TGTGCCAGCAGCCAAGTCGGGTTTGAGAATACGCAGTATTTT. It codes for CASSQVGFENTQYF.